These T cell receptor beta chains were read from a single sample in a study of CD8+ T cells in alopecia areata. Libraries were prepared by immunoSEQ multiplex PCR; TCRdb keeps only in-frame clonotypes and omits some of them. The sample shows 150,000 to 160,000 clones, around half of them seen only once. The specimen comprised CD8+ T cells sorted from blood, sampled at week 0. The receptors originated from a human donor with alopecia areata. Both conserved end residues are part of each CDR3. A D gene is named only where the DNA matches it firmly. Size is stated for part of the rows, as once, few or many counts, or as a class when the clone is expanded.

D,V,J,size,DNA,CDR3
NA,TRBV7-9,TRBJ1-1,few,TGTGCCAGCAGCTTAGTTGAGTTATGGAGGACTGAAGCTTTCTTT,CASSLVELWRTEAFF
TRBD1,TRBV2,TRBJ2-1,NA,TGTGCCAGCAGTCCTGACAGGGGTGGACTGGATGAGCAGTTCTTC,CASSPDRGGLDEQFF
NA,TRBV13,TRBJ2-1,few,TGTGCCAGCAGCTTAGCCGGGAATGAGCAGTTCTTC,CASSLAGNEQFF
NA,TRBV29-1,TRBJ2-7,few,TGCAGCGTTGTTTCCGTGGAGCAGTACTTC,CSVVSVEQYF
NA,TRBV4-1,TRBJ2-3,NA,TGCGCCAGCAGCCAAGAACGCGCCCTCCCAGATACGCAGTATTTT,CASSQERALPDTQYF
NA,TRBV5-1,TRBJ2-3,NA,TGCGCCAGCAGCTCGGCAGCAGATACGCAGTATTTT,CASSSAADTQYF
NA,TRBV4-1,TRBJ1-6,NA,TGCGCCAGCAGCCAGGAGGGGCTAAATTCACCCCTCCACTTT,CASSQEGLNSPLHF
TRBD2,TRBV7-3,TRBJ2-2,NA,TGTGCCAGCAGCTTAGTAGCGGGAGGCACCGGGGAGCTGTTTTTT,CASSLVAGGTGELFF
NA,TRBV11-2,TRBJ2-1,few,TGTGCCAGCAGCTTAGAGAGGGATTACTCCTCGTTCTTC,CASSLERDYSSFF
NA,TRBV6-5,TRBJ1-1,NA,TGTGCCAGCAGGGCCGGCACTGAAGCTTTCTTT,CASRAGTEAFF
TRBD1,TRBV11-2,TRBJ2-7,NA,TGTGCCAGCAGCGCCGGGACAGGGCTGTACGAGCAGTACTTC,CASSAGTGLYEQYF
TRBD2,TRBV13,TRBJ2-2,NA,TGTGCCAGCAGCCCCCTGGATGGGGGGGGATTTACCGGGGAGCTGTTTTTT,CASSPLDGGGFTGELFF
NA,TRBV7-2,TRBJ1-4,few,TGTGCCAGCAGCCCATCGACAGCAACTAATGAAAAACTGTTTTTT,CASSPSTATNEKLFF
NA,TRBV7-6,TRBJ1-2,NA,TGTGCCAGCAGCTTATCGGACAGAGATTATAACTATGGCTACACCTTC,CASSLSDRDYNYGYTF
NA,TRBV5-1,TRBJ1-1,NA,TGCGCCAGCAGCTTTACAGGGAGGACTGAAGCTTTCTTT,CASSFTGRTEAFF
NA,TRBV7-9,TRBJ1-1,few,TGTGCCAGCAGCCCGATGATTACTGAAGCTTTCTTT,CASSPMITEAFF
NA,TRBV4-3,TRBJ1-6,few,TGCGCCAGCAGCCCGCGCCCGGGTATAAGTTCACCCCTCCACTTT,CASSPRPGISSPLHF
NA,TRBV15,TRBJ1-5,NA,TGTGCCACCAGCCCTCCAACGGGGGGCGGTCAGCCCCAGCATTTT,CATSPPTGGGQPQHF
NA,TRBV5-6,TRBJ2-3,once,TGTGCCAGCAGCTTGCTAAGTTCCTTGTTTGGAGGGGATACGCAGTATTTT,CASSLLSSLFGGDTQYF
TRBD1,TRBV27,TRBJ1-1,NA,TGTGCCACCGGGACAGGGGGACCAACGAACACTGAAGCTTTCTTT,CATGTGGPTNTEAFF
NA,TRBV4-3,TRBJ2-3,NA,TGCGCCAGCAGCCAAGAACCAACGGTACGGCATACGCAGTATTTT,CASSQEPTVRHTQYF
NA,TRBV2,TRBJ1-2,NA,TGTGCCAGCAGTGAACCCGTAGGGGGTGGCTACACCTTC,CASSEPVGGGYTF
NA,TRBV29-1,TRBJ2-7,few,TGCAGCGTTGGGGGTTCCTACGAGCAGTACTTC,CSVGGSYEQYF
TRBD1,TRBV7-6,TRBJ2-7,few,TGTGCCAGCAGCTCGACGACAGGGCCACCTTACGAGCAGTACTTC,CASSSTTGPPYEQYF
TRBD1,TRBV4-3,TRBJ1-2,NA,TGCGCCAGCAGCCAAGGAACAGGGGCGACCTATGGCTACACCTTC,CASSQGTGATYGYTF
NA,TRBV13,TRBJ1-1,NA,TGTGCCAGCAGCCTTGACAGGAACACTGAAGCTTTCTTT,CASSLDRNTEAFF
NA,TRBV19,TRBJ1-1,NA,TGTGCCACCGTGACGGGGAACACTGAAGCTTTCTTT,CATVTGNTEAFF
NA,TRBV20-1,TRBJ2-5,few,TGCAGTGCGCCTTGGGAGACCCAGTACTTC,CSAPWETQYF
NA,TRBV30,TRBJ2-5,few,TGTGCCTGGACCCAGGGGGGCCAAGAGACCCAGTACTTC,CAWTQGGQETQYF
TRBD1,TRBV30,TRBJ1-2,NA,TGTGCCTGGACGCCAGGGGGGTATGGCTACACCTTC,CAWTPGGYGYTF
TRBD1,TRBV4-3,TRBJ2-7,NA,TGCGCCAGCAGCGCCGGGACAGGGAGCTACGAGCAGTACTTC,CASSAGTGSYEQYF
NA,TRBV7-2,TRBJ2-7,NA,TGTGCCAGCACCTTATCGAGCTCCTACGAGCAGTACTTC,CASTLSSSYEQYF
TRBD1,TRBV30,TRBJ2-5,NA,TGTGCCTGGAGGACAGGGGTGGAGACCCAGTACTTC,CAWRTGVETQYF
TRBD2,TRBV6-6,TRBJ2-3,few,TGTGCCAGCACCTTCCTAGCGGGGGATGGTGGAGATACGCAGTATTTT,CASTFLAGDGGDTQYF
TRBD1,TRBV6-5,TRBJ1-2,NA,TGTGCCAGCAGGCCTTTGACAGGGCTGGAGGGCTACACCTTC,CASRPLTGLEGYTF
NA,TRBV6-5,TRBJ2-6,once,TGTGCCAGCAGTGTGGGTAACTCTGGGGCCAACGTCCTGACTTTC,CASSVGNSGANVLTF